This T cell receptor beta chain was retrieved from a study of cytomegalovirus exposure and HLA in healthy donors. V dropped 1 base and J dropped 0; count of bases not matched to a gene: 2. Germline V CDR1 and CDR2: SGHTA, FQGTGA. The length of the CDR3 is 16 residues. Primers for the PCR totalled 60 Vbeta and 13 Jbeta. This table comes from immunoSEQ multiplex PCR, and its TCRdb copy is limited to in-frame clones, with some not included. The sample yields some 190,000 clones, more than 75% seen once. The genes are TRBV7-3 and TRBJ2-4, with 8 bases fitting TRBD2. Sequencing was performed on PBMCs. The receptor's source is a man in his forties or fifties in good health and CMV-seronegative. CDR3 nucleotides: TGTGCCAGCAGCTTAAAGCTAGCGGGAGCCAAAAACATTCAGTACTTC. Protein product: CASSLKLAGAKNIQYF.